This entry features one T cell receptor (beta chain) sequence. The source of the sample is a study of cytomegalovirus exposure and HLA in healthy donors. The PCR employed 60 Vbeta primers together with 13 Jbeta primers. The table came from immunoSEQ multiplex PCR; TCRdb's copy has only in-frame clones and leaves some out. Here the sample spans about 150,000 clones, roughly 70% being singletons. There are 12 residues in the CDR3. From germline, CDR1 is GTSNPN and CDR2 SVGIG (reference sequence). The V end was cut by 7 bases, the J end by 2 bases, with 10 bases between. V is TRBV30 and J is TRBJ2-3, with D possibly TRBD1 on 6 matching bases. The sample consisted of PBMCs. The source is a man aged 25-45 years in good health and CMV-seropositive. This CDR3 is CASNRATDTQYF. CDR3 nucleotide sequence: TGTGCCTCGAACAGGGCCACAGATACGCAGTATTTT.